This T cell receptor (beta chain) was captured in a study of blood T cell repertoires in COVID-19. On the study more broadly: There were acute and convalescent COVID-19 samples, and they came from the United States, Italy and Spain.

The trim removed 4 bases at V and 2 bases at J, leaving 10 bases unmatched. Germline CDR1 is MNHEY and CDR2 is SVGEGT. CDR3 length: 17 residues. Profiled with immunoSEQ multiplex PCR; TCRdb holds only in-frame clones, not every one. This table has under 40,000 clones, just over 85% appearing once. The chain joins TRBV6-2 or TRBV6-3 to TRBJ2-2, with 7 nucleotides matching TRBD2. Source material: peripheral blood. The receptor was derived from an elderly woman with active or convalescent COVID-19. The CDR3, as DNA: TGTGCCAGCAGTTCCACCGCGGGACTACAAAACACCGGGGAGCTGTTTTTT. Its translation is CASSSTAGLQNTGELFF.